One and the same sample provided the 29 T cell receptor beta chains below, sequenced in a study of cytomegalovirus exposure and HLA in healthy donors. Primers: 60 Vbeta forward and 13 Jbeta reverse. The protocol was immunoSEQ multiplex PCR, while the TCRdb copy is restricted to in-frame clones and leaves out a portion. Of 150,000 to 200,000 clones listed, about 70% are singletons. Material for sequencing was PBMCs. These receptors were collected from a male donor in good health and CMV-seronegative.

V usage is TRBV4-1 and J usage is TRBJ1-6; D remains ambiguous. Germline V CDR1 and CDR2: MGHRA, YSYEKL. The CDR3 is 17 amino acids. Deletions cut 0 bases from V and 4 bases from J, with 13 bases between. The CDR3 DNA follows: TGCGCCAGCAGCCAAGACAGGTCGGGAGGTTATAATTCACCCCTCCACTTT. Its translation is CASSQDRSGGYNSPLHF.

About this clone itself: The junction differs from germline at one of its ends, possibly a read error. The V and J genes are TRBV7-9 and TRBJ1-4, with 8 positions matching TRBD1. Germline CDR1 and CDR2: SEHNR and FQNEAQ (reference sequence). The CDR3 runs to 15 residues. The CDR3 protein is CSSSARTGTNEKLFF. The CDR3 DNA reads as TGTTCCAGCAGCGCCCGGACAGGGACTAATGAAAAACTGTTTTTT.

In this sample, this clone turned up a few times. This chain connects TRBV9 to TRBJ2-1; D is possibly TRBD2 (5 bases). The CDR3 consists of 17 residues. V lost 2 bases to trimming and J lost 4 bases, with 19 bases between them. Germline CDR1 is SGDLS and CDR2 is YYNGEE. The CDR3, as DNA: TGTGCCAGCAGCGTGATAGGAGTTTCGGGGTTTTACAATGAGCAGTTCTTC. Its translation is CASSVIGVSGFYNEQFF. Supplemented by reference TRBV9 and TRBJ2-1, the full variable domain reads DSGVTQTPKHLITATGQRVTLRCSPRSGDLSVYWYQQSLDQGLQFLIQYYNGEERAKGNILERFSAQQFPDLHSELNLSSLELGDSALYFCASSVIGVSGFYNEQFFGPGTRLTVL.

The chain has TRBV29-1 and TRBJ1-2; TRBD1 agrees at 7 bases. The CDR3 has 13 residues. J gave up 7 bases and V 7 bases, and 12 bases lay outside the gene matches. The germline V gene has CDR1 SQVTM and CDR2 ANQGSEA. The CDR3 DNA follows: TGCAGCGGCGGACCCCAGGGGGAACTTGGCTACACCTTC. Protein product: CSGGPQGELGYTF.

This chain uses TRBV7-2 with TRBJ2-1, with D perhaps matching TRBD1 (5 bases). This CDR3 has 16 residues. V dropped 2 bases and J dropped 2 bases, with 13 bases sitting between them. CDR1 is SGHTA and CDR2 is FQGNSA in the germline V gene. The CDR3 spells CASSLRRGYTYNEQFF. The CDR3 DNA reads TGTGCCAGCAGCTTACGAAGGGGTTATACCTACAATGAGCAGTTCTTC.

The chain couples TRBV6-5 to TRBJ2-2; tentative D call: TRBD1 (5 bases). The CDR3 is made up of 15 amino acids. Germline V gene data show CDR1 as MNHEY and CDR2 as SVGAGI. V gave up 8 bases and J gave up 2 bases, with 15 bases separating them. CDR3 amino acids: CASGTTETNTGELFF. The CDR3 nucleotides are TGTGCCAGCGGAACGACAGAAACTAACACCGGGGAGCTGTTTTTT.

About this clone: The junction and the germline gene differ at one end; a read error may be behind it. The chain couples TRBV7-9 to TRBJ2-3; maybe TRBD1 (5 bases). Per the germline V gene, CDR1 is SEHNR and CDR2 is FQNEAQ (reference sequence). The CDR3 spans 12 residues. CDR3 amino acids: CSSIRVTDTQYF. The CDR3 DNA sequence: TGTTCCAGCATCAGGGTTACAGATACGCAGTATTTT.

This chain uses TRBV25-1 with TRBJ1-5; D unclear. Germline CDR1 and CDR2: MGHDK and SYGVNS. The CDR3 totals 12 residues. Trimming pared 6 bases from V and 7 bases from J, leaving 10 bases between. The CDR3 coding sequence is TGTGCCAGCAGCGAGGGAAAGCAGCCCCAGCATTTT. Translated, it gives CASSEGKQPQHF.

V and J are TRBV19 and TRBJ2-1; 9 bases match TRBD2. V shed 4 bases, J shed 5 bases, and the junction held 3 bases outside the gene matches. There are 14 residues in the CDR3. From germline, CDR1 is LNHDA and CDR2 SQIVND (reference sequence). CDR3 in amino acids: CASSTTSGNNEQFF. The DNA for the CDR3 is TGTGCCAGTAGTACGACTAGCGGAAACAATGAGCAGTTCTTC.

This clone has more than one count but fewer than ten. The rearrangement uses TRBV7-3 and TRBJ2-1; the D gene is possibly TRBD2 (6 bases). The germline V gene encodes CDR1 SGHTA and CDR2 FQGTGA. V lost 1 base and J lost 7, with 20 bases in between. The CDR3 has 17 amino acids. The CDR3 reads CASSLMAGWPGGNEQFF. CDR3 nucleotide sequence: TGTGCCAGCAGCTTAATGGCTGGTTGGCCCGGAGGGAATGAGCAGTTCTTC.

V is TRBV10-3 and J is TRBJ2-7, with 11 positions matching TRBD1. CDR1 is ENHRY and CDR2 is SYGVKD in the germline V gene. Trimming removed 5 bases from V and 4 bases from J; junction bases left unmatched: 4. The CDR3 has 14 amino acids. CDR3 residues: CAISSGTGGYEQYF. CDR3 DNA sequence: TGTGCCATCAGTTCCGGGACAGGGGGTTACGAGCAGTACTTC.

The V and J genes are TRBV14 and TRBJ2-5, with D possibly being TRBD2 (5 bases). CDR1 is SGHDN and CDR2 is FVKESK in the germline V gene. V shed 0 bases and J shed 11 bases, with 22 bases lying between them. The CDR3 is 16 amino acids. The CDR3 loop reads CASSQDTAPGLREQYF. The CDR3 DNA is TGTGCCAGCAGCCAAGATACAGCCCCGGGCCTTAGGGAGCAGTACTTC.

This clone was recorded a few times. The chain employs TRBV19 and TRBJ2-7, with 10 bases that match TRBD2. Germline CDR1 is LNHDA and CDR2 is SQIVND (reference sequence). CDR3 length: 15 amino acids. V gave up 4 bases and J gave up 1 base; unmatched junction bases: 4. Written as DNA, the CDR3 is TGTGCCAGTAGTAGAGGGACTAGCGCATCCTACGAGCAGTACTTC. Its protein product is CASSRGTSASYEQYF.

The CDR3 region is CASSSPTGFSYEQYF. CDR3 DNA sequence: TGCGCCAGCAGCTCCCCGACAGGGTTCTCCTACGAGCAGTACTTC. The chain employs TRBV5-1 and TRBJ2-7; 7 bases agree with TRBD1. Germline CDR1 SGHRS, CDR2 YFSETQ. The CDR3 totals 15 residues. With V trimmed by 3 bases and J by 0 bases, 6 bases remained unmatched.

The chain has TRBV7-2 and TRBJ2-3; perhaps TRBD1 as D (5 bases). CDR3 length equals 14 residues. V was clipped by 4 bases and J by 6 bases, with 14 bases between them. Looked up from germline, CDR1 is SGHTA and CDR2 is FQGNSA. The CDR3 DNA reads TGTGCCAGCAGCTCGGACCAGGGTAGGGATACGCAGTATTTT. Protein: CASSSDQGRDTQYF.

The V gene is TRBV7-3, the J gene TRBJ2-1; the D is unclear. CDR1 and CDR2 from the germline V gene are SGHTA and FQGTGA. V dropped 2 bases and J dropped 5 bases, with 7 bases sitting between them. The CDR3 loop spans 13 amino acids. The CDR3 spells CASSLSLNNEQFF. CDR3 coding DNA: TGTGCCAGCAGCTTATCACTAAACAATGAGCAGTTCTTC.

The gene calls are TRBV18 and TRBJ2-7, with 9 bases lining up with TRBD1. Germline V gene lookup returns CDR1 KGHSH and CDR2 LQKENI. V gave up 4 bases and J gave up 4 bases; unmatched junction bases: 2. This CDR3 is 13 amino acids long. In DNA, the CDR3 is TGTGCCAGCTCACTGACAGGGGGGTACGAGCAGTACTTC. As protein: CASSLTGGYEQYF.

The rearrangement links TRBV15 to TRBJ2-5; 8 nucleotides agree with TRBD2. This CDR3 region has 15 residues. J lost 9 bases, V lost 2 bases, and 11 bases had no gene match. Germline CDR1 reads LNHNV; CDR2 reads YYDKDF (reference sequence). CDR3 amino acids: CATSRRTGGVGAQYF. The CDR3 nucleotides are TGTGCCACCAGCAGAAGGACGGGGGGGGTCGGGGCCCAGTACTTC.

The rearrangement joins TRBV7-3 to TRBJ1-1; D perhaps matches TRBD1 (5 bases). The CDR3 covers 13 residues. The V and J ends lost 5 bases and 5 bases respectively, with 12 bases between them. The germline gives CDR1 SGHTA, CDR2 FQGTGA. The CDR3: CASSAGPRTEAFF. DNA for the CDR3: TGTGCCAGCAGCGCGGGGCCGCGGACTGAAGCTTTCTTT. Drawing the rest from reference TRBV7-3 and TRBJ1-1, the complete variable domain is GAGVSQTPSNKVTEKGKYVELRCDPISGHTALYWYRQSLGQGPEFLIYFQGTGAADDSGLPNDRFFAVRPEGSVSTLKIQRTERGDSAVYLCASSAGPRTEAFFGQGTRLTVV.

The gene calls are TRBV21-1 and TRBJ2-3; no check of the table's D call, TRBD1, against the DNA was made. TRBV21-1 is a pseudogene segment. The CDR3 totals 15 residues. CDR3 loop: CASSKAQGRGDTQYF. In DNA form, the CDR3 reads TGTGCCAGCAGCAAAGCGCAGGGGAGAGGGGATACGCAGTATTTT.

This clone occurred once. The chain couples TRBV6-1 to TRBJ2-7; D gene ambiguous. The V gene's germline CDR1 is MNHNS and CDR2 SASEGT. The CDR3 loop spans 13 amino acids. With 3 bases removed from V and 2 bases from J, the gap between germline ends came to 8 bases. The CDR3 nucleotides are TGTGCCAGCAGTGACGTGTCCGCCTACGAGCAGTACTTC. Its translation is CASSDVSAYEQYF.

V and J are TRBV4-1 and TRBJ2-5, with 13 bases that match TRBD2. CDR3 length: 16 amino acids. V shed 3 bases, J shed 5 bases, and the junction held 6 bases outside the gene matches. Germline lookup yields CDR1 MGHRA and CDR2 YSYEKL. The CDR3 DNA reads as TGCGCCAGCAGCCAGAGACTAGCGGGGGGACAGGAGACCCAGTACTTC. Protein: CASSQRLAGGQETQYF.

The rearrangement joins TRBV7-6 to TRBJ2-2; 16 nucleotides match TRBD2. V lost 5 bases and J lost 4; bases outside the gene matches: 4. In germline, CDR1 is SGHVS, CDR2 FNYEAQ. CDR3 length equals 17 residues. CDR3 amino acids: CASSEGLAGGTTGELFF. In DNA, the CDR3 is TGTGCCAGCAGCGAGGGACTAGCGGGGGGGACCACCGGGGAGCTGTTTTTT.

CDR3 coding DNA: TGTGCCAGCAGTGAAGATAGGCCGCGATTAGGGGGAGTTTATCGCTACACCTTC. It is translated as CASSEDRPRLGGVYRYTF. The chain has TRBV6-1 and TRBJ1-2, with a tentative D call TRBD1 (6 bases). The V and J ends lost 1 base and 9 bases respectively, with 27 bases between them. This CDR3 comprises 18 residues. Germline CDR1 reads MNHNS; CDR2 reads SASEGT.

This chain joins TRBV29-1 and TRBJ2-3; 13 nucleotides agree with TRBD2. This CDR3 has 15 amino acids. The V gene end was trimmed by 6 bases and the J gene end by 3 bases; junction bases not matched to a gene: 6. In germline, CDR1 is SQVTM, CDR2 ANQGSEA. CDR3 bases: TGCAGCGTGTCCGGGACTAGCGGGAAAACAGATACGCAGTATTTT. It yields the protein CSVSGTSGKTDTQYF.

The rearrangement uses TRBV4-2 and TRBJ2-2; 10 nucleotides agree with TRBD2. The CDR3 totals 17 residues. From germline, CDR1 is LGHNA and CDR2 YNFKEQ. With 0 bases clipped from V and 8 bases from J, the junction kept 9 bases outside the gene matches. Written as DNA, the CDR3 is TGTGCCAGCAGCCAAGATATCCAGCGGGGGGGCAAAGGGGAGCTGTTTTTT. This translates into CASSQDIQRGGKGELFF.

Turning to this clone: The same CDR3 also results from other DNA sequences found in this sample. This chain uses TRBV28 with TRBJ1-5; weak D call: TRBD1 (6 bases). Germline assignment: CDR1 MDHEN and CDR2 SYDVKM. V shed 7 bases and J shed 4 bases, with 11 bases lying between them. CDR3 length: 13 amino acids. The CDR3: CASKGRGNQPQHF. The CDR3 coding sequence is TGTGCCAGCAAGGGCAGGGGAAATCAGCCCCAGCATTTT. Based on the CDR3 plus reference TRBV28 and TRBJ1-5, the full variable domain is DVKVTQSSRYLVKRTGEKVFLECVQDMDHENMFWYRQDPGLGLRLIYFSYDVKMKEKGDIPEGYSVSREKKERFSLILESASTNQTSMYLCASKGRGNQPQHFGDGTRLSIL.

The chain is built from TRBV19 and TRBJ2-2, with TRBD1 matching 9 bases. In germline, CDR1 is LNHDA, CDR2 SQIVND (reference sequence). Trimming removed 8 bases from V and 7 bases from J; junction bases left unmatched: 11. The CDR3 has 15 residues. Written as DNA, the CDR3 is TGTGCCAGTCTTACCGGGACAGGGATTAGCGGGGAGCTGTTTTTT. Translating it yields CASLTGTGISGELFF.

This chain joins TRBV9 and TRBJ2-5, with D perhaps matching TRBD2 (5 bases). With 3 bases removed from V and 5 bases from J, the gap between germline ends came to 20 bases. The germline gives CDR1 SGDLS, CDR2 YYNGEE. This CDR3 comprises 16 residues. CDR3 loop: CASSAPPDSEGETQYF. The CDR3, as DNA: TGTGCCAGCAGCGCCCCCCCTGATAGCGAAGGGGAGACCCAGTACTTC.